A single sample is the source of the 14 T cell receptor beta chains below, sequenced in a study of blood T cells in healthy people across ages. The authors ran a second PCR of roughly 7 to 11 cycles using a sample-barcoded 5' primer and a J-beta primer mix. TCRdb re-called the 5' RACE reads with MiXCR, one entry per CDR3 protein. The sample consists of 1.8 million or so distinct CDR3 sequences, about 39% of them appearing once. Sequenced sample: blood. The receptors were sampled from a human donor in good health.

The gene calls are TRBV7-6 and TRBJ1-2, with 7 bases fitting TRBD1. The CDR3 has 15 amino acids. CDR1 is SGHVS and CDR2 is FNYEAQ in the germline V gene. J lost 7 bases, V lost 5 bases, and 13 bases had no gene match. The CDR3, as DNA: TGTGCCAGCAGCCTAGACAGGGCAGGAGCAGTTGGCTACACCTTC. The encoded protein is CASSLDRAGAVGYTF.

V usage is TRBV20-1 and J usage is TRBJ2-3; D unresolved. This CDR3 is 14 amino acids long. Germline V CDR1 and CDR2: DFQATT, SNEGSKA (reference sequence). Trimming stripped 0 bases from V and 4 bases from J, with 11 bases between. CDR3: CSARDKKNPDTQYF. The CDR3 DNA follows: TGCAGTGCTAGAGATAAAAAGAACCCAGATACGCAGTATTTT.

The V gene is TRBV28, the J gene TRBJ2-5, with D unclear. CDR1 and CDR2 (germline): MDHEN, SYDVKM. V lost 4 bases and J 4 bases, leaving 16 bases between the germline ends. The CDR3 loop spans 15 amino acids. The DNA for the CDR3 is TGTGCCAGCAGTTCGCAAATACAATGGTCAGAGACCCAGTACTTC. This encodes CASSSQIQWSETQYF.

The CDR3 bases are TGTGCCACCAGCAGAGATCTTCCGGCGGGGGGGCCGTGGGCCTACAATGAGCAGTTCTTC. It translates to CATSRDLPAGGPWAYNEQFF. This chain joins TRBV15 and TRBJ2-1; 9 nucleotides line up with TRBD2. The CDR3 has 20 amino acids. Germline CDR1 and CDR2: LNHNV and YYDKDF (reference sequence). The junction had 14 bases not matched to a gene; V was cut back by 0 bases and J by 2 bases.

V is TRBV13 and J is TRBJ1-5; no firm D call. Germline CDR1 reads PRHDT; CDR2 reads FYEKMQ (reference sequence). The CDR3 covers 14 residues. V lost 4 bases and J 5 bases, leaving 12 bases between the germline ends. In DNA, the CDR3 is TGTGCCAGCAGCTCACAGACACGGTATCAGCCCCAGCATTTT. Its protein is CASSSQTRYQPQHF.

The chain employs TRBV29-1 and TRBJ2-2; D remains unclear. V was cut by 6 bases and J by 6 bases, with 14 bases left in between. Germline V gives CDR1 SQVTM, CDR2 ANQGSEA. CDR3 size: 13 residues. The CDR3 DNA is TGCAGCGTCGAAAGAGAGATTGCCGGGGAGCTGTTTTTT. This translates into CSVEREIAGELFF.

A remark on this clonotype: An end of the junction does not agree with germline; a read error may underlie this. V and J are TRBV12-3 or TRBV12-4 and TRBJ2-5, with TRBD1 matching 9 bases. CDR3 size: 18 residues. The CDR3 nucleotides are TGTGTCAGCAGTTTATACAGGGGGCAGGGGCGGCACCAAGAGACCCAGTACTTC. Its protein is CVSSLYRGQGRHQETQYF.

DNA of the CDR3: TGCAGTGCTAGAGATCCGACAGCGGGGGATACGCAGTATTTT. Protein sequence: CSARDPTAGDTQYF. V is TRBV20-1 and J is TRBJ2-3; 7 nucleotides match TRBD2. CDR3 size: 14 residues. CDR1 and CDR2 (germline): DFQATT, SNEGSKA (reference sequence). V gave up 0 bases and J gave up 6 bases; unmatched junction bases: 6.

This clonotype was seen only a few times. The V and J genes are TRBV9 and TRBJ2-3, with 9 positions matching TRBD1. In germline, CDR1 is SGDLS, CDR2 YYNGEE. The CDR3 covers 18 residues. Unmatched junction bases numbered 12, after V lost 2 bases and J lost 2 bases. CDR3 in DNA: TGTGCCAGCAGCGTCTATACCCGAGGACAGGGGCTCACAGATACGCAGTATTTT. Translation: CASSVYTRGQGLTDTQYF.

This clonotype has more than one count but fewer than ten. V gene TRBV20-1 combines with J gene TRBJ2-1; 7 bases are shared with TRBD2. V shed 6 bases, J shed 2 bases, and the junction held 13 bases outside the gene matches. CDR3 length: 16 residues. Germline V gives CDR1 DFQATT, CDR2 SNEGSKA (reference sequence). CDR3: CSANPTSSTPYNEQFF. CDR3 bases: TGCAGTGCCAATCCGACTAGCTCAACTCCCTACAATGAGCAGTTCTTC.

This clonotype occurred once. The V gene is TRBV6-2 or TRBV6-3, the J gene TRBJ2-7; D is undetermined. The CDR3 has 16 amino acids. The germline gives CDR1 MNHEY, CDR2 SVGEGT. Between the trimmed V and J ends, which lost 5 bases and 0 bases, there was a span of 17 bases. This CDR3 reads CASSPGERTSSYEQYF. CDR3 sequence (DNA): TGTGCCAGCAGTCCAGGTGAGAGGACCAGCTCCTACGAGCAGTACTTC.

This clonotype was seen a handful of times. CDR3 in DNA: TGTGCCAGCAGTGAAAGCGGGGGCGCCTGGTTGTTCTTC. It translates to CASSESGGAWLFF. The chain has TRBV6-2 or TRBV6-3 and TRBJ2-1; 8 bases match TRBD2. Trimming cost V 5 bases and J 15 bases; bases outside gene matches: 12. The V gene's germline CDR1 is MNHEY and CDR2 SVGEGT. The CDR3 runs 13 residues.

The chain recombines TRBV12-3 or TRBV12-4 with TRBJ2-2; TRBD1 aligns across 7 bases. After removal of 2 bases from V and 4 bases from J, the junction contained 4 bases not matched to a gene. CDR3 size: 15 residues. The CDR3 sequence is CASSLRGLVTGELFF. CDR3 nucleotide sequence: TGTGCCAGCAGTTTAAGGGGGCTTGTCACCGGGGAGCTGTTTTTT.

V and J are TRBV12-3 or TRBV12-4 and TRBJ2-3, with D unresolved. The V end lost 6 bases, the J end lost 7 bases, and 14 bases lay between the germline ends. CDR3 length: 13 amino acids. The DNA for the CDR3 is TGTGCCAGCAGAATTGACATTTCTCATACGCAGTATTTT. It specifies CASRIDISHTQYF.